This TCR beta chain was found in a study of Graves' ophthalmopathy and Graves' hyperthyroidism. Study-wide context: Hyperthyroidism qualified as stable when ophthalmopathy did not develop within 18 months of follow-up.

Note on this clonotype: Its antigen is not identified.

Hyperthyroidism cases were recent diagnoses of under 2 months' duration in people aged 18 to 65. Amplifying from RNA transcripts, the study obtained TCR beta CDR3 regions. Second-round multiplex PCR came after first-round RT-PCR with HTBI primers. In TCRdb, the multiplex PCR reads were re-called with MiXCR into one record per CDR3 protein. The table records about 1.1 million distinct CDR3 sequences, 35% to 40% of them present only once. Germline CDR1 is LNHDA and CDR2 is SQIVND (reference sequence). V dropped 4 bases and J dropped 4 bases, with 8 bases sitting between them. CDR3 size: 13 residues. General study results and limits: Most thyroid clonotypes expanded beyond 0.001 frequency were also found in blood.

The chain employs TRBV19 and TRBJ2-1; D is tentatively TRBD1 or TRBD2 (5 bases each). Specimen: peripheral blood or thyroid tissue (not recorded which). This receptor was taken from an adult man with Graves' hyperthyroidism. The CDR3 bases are TGTGCCAGTAGTAGGGACGGGTACAATGAGCAGTTCTTC. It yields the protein CASSRDGYNEQFF.